The entry below describes one T cell receptor beta chain. The source of the sample is a study of CD8+ T cells in alopecia areata. For the study at large: It was oral tofacitinib, at 5 to 10 mg twice daily, that treated patients received.

In alopecia areata patients, both lesional scalp punch biopsies and peripheral blood were collected. From PBMCs, CD4+ and CD8+ T cells were sorted. RNA, once extracted, was reverse transcribed into cDNA for use as the sequencing template. Clones were read by immunoSEQ multiplex PCR, and TCRdb kept only the in-frame ones, dropping some. This sample has over 100,000 clones, with more than 40% found just once. The CDR3 has 14 residues. The V gene's germline CDR1 is ENHRY and CDR2 SYGVKD. The V gene lost 5 bases and the J gene lost 0 bases, with 8 bases spanning the gap. This chain joins TRBV10-3 and TRBJ2-4; no clear D gene. The sequencing here drew on CD8+ T cells sorted from blood, taken at week 0. The TCR originated in a human donor with alopecia areata. CDR3 loop: CAISPSQAKNIQYF. Here the CDR3 DNA reads TGTGCCATCAGTCCCTCTCAAGCCAAAAACATTCAGTACTTC.